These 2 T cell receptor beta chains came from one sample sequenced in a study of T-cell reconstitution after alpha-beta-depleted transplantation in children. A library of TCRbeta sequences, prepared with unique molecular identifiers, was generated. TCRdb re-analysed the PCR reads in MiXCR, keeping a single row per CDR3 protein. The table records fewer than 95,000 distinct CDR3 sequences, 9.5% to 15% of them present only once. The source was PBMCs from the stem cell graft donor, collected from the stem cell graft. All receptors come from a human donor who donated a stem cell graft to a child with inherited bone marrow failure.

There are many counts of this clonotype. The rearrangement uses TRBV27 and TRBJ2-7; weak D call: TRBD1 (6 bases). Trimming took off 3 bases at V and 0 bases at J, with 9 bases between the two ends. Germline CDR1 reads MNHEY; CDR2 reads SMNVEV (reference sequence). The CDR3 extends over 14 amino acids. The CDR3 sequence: CASSFGTSSYEQYF. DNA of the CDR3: TGTGCCAGCAGTTTTGGGACAAGCTCCTACGAGCAGTACTTC.

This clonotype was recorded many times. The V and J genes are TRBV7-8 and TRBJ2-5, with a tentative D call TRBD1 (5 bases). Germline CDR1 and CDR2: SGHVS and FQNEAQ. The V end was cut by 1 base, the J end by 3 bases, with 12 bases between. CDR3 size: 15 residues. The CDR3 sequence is CASSLDWGPEETQYF. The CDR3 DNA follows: TGTGCCAGCAGCTTAGACTGGGGCCCGGAAGAGACCCAGTACTTC.